The 18 T cell receptor beta chains listed next were all sequenced from one sample in a study of blood T cell repertoires in COVID-19 (dated by TCRdb to about 2020). Libraries were prepared through the immunoSEQ multiplex PCR assay. TCRdb obtained this table from immuneACCESS and retained in-frame rearrangements with V and J assigned. These tables miss some clones; where compared with another copy, unresolved V genes account for less than half of the shortfall, and the remainder is unexplained. Present in this sample are 60,000 or so clones, over 75% of which were seen just once. The ten biggest clones cover approximately 15% of the sample. The sample was peripheral blood. The receptors shown here come from an elderly man with acute or convalescent COVID-19.

The rearrangement links TRBV14 to TRBJ1-2; TRBD1 is a possible D gene (6 bases). The CDR3 loop spans 14 amino acids. Trimming pared 4 bases from V and 7 bases from J, leaving 16 bases between. CDR1 is SGHDN, CDR2 FVKESK, per germline. The CDR3 DNA sequence: TGTGCCAGCAGCCCCCTTTACGGGGGGCTTGGCTACACCTTC. Protein sequence: CASSPLYGGLGYTF.

V is TRBV3-1 (or the pseudogene TRBV3-2) and J is TRBJ1-5; D gene uncertain. CDR3 length: 14 amino acids. Deletions cut 0 bases from V and 1 base from J, with 4 bases between. CDR1 is LGHDT, CDR2 YNNKEL, per germline (reference sequence). CDR3 amino acids: CASSQDMSNQPQHF. In DNA, the CDR3 is TGTGCCAGCAGCCAAGACATGAGCAATCAGCCCCAGCATTTT.

The rearrangement links TRBV19 to TRBJ1-2, with 10 bases that match TRBD1. V dropped 6 bases and J dropped 5; count of bases not matched to a gene: 3. CDR3 length: 13 amino acids. CDR1 and CDR2 from the germline V gene are LNHDA and SQIVND (reference sequence). CDR3: CASRDRGEYGYTF. CDR3 coding DNA: TGTGCCAGTAGGGACAGGGGGGAATATGGCTACACCTTC.

The chain is built from TRBV3-1 (or the pseudogene TRBV3-2) and TRBJ2-7, with 8 nucleotides matching TRBD1. The germline V gene has CDR1 LGHDT and CDR2 YNNKEL (reference sequence). CDR3 length equals 14 residues. With V trimmed by 8 bases and J by 4 bases, 10 bases remained unmatched. The CDR3 DNA sequence: TGTGCCAGCTCTAGGACAGGGAATATTTACGAGCAGTACTTC. Translated, it gives CASSRTGNIYEQYF.

The chain has TRBV10-3 and TRBJ2-1, with 7 bases identical to TRBD1. Germline CDR1 ENHRY, CDR2 SYGVKD. Unmatched junction bases numbered 0, after V lost 4 bases and J lost 0 bases. This CDR3 is 14 amino acids long. CDR3 nucleotide sequence: TGTGCCATCAGTGCAGGGGGCTCCTACAATGAGCAGTTCTTC. The encoded protein is CAISAGGSYNEQFF.

The genes are TRBV15 and TRBJ2-2, with D possibly being TRBD2 (6 bases). V was trimmed by 1 base and J by 5 bases, leaving 14 bases between them. Germline V CDR1 and CDR2: LNHNV, YYDKDF (reference sequence). The CDR3 consists of 16 residues. The CDR3, as DNA: TGTGCCACCAGCAGAGGTCGGGTCGCGGGGACCGGGGAGCTGTTTTTT. It codes for CATSRGRVAGTGELFF.

This clone has more than one count but fewer than ten. This chain uses TRBV29-1 with TRBJ2-1; 9 bases match TRBD1. V lost 7 bases and J lost 13; bases outside the gene matches: 17. CDR1 is SQVTM, CDR2 ANQGSEA, per germline. This CDR3 is built from 14 residues. The DNA of the CDR3 is TGCAGCGCCAGAGTAGCGGACAGGGGCTCCCTTCAGTTCTTC. It is translated as CSARVADRGSLQFF.

The chain couples TRBV9 to TRBJ2-5; tentative D call: TRBD2 (5 bases). Germline V gene lookup returns CDR1 SGDLS and CDR2 YYNGEE. The length of the CDR3 is 16 residues. Between the trimmed V and J ends, which lost 3 bases and 3 bases, there was a span of 18 bases. As DNA, the CDR3 is TGTGCCAGCAGCGCGGGATATGACGCCCGAAAAGAGACCCAGTACTTC. Its protein is CASSAGYDARKETQYF. Looking up the rest from reference TRBV9 and TRBJ2-5 gives the full variable domain: DSGVTQTPKHLITATGQRVTLRCSPRSGDLSVYWYQQSLDQGLQFLIQYYNGEERAKGNILERFSAQQFPDLHSELNLSSLELGDSALYFCASSAGYDARKETQYFGPGTRLLVL.

The chain couples TRBV3-1 (or the pseudogene TRBV3-2) to TRBJ1-5; 7 bases line up with TRBD1. V lost 1 base to trimming and J lost 0 bases; unmatched junction nucleotides: 9. Germline loops: CDR1 LGHDT, CDR2 YNNKEL (reference sequence). The CDR3 has 18 amino acids. CDR3 region: CASSQGGGRGYSNQPQHF. The CDR3 coding sequence is TGTGCCAGCAGCCAAGGTGGAGGCAGGGGGTATAGCAATCAGCCCCAGCATTTT.

The rearrangement links TRBV27 to TRBJ2-1; D is ambiguous. Germline V lookup: CDR1 MNHEY, CDR2 SMNVEV (reference sequence). V dropped 6 bases and J dropped 0 bases, with 18 bases sitting between them. The CDR3 is made up of 17 amino acids. CDR3 in amino acids: CASRPRSLQTSYNEQFF. Here the CDR3 DNA reads TGTGCCAGCAGGCCCCGGAGTCTGCAGACCTCCTACAATGAGCAGTTCTTC.

This chain joins TRBV6-1 and TRBJ1-1; 8 nucleotides agree with TRBD1. The junction had 7 bases not matched to a gene; V was cut back by 3 bases and J by 7 bases. Germline V gives CDR1 MNHNS, CDR2 SASEGT. CDR3 length equals 14 residues. The CDR3 sequence: CASSETDRGDEAFF. Here the CDR3 DNA reads TGTGCCAGCAGTGAGACCGACAGGGGAGATGAAGCTTTCTTT.

This clone was detected once. The chain carries TRBV5-5 and TRBJ2-1; 13 bases align to TRBD2. The germline V gene has CDR1 SGHKS and CDR2 YYEKEE (reference sequence). V lost 5 bases and J lost 6; bases outside the gene matches: 5. The CDR3 extends over 15 amino acids. The CDR3 reads CASRPTSGGANEQFF. The DNA of the CDR3 is TGTGCCAGCAGGCCCACTAGCGGGGGGGCCAATGAGCAGTTCTTC. The full variable domain, completed using reference TRBV5-5 and TRBJ2-1, is DAGVTQSPTHLIKTRGQQVTLRCSPISGHKSVSWYQQVLGQGPQFIFQYYEKEERGRGNFPDRFSARQFPNYSSELNVNALLLGDSALYLCASRPTSGGANEQFFGPGTRLTVL.

V usage is TRBV6-1 and J usage is TRBJ1-2; D possibly corresponds to TRBD1 (6 bases). The CDR3 runs to 17 residues. Germline V gene data show CDR1 as MNHNS and CDR2 as SASEGT. Trimming took off 2 bases at V and 7 bases at J, with 23 bases between the two ends. The CDR3 DNA reads as TGTGCCAGCAGTGAAACTCTTATTACCACAGGGAGGGGTGGCTACACCTTC. Protein sequence: CASSETLITTGRGGYTF.

This chain links TRBV3-1 (or the pseudogene TRBV3-2) with TRBJ1-2; D remains ambiguous. Trimming pared 0 bases from V and 8 bases from J, leaving 13 bases between. The CDR3 is 14 residues long. Germline loops: CDR1 LGHDT, CDR2 YNNKEL (reference sequence). In nucleotides, the CDR3 is TGTGCCAGCAGCCAAGAAGGCGTTCAGGTGGGCTACACCTTC. Translating it yields CASSQEGVQVGYTF.

The chain employs TRBV19 and TRBJ2-4; maybe TRBD2 (6 bases). V lost 2 bases to trimming and J lost 7 bases, with 9 bases between them. The germline V gene encodes CDR1 LNHDA and CDR2 SQIVND (reference sequence). CDR3 size: 13 residues. CDR3 loop: CASSISRGNIQYF. The DNA for the CDR3 is TGTGCCAGTAGTATATCTCGGGGGAACATTCAGTACTTC.

The genes are TRBV19 and TRBJ1-1; the D is unclear. The CDR3 runs 15 residues. The germline gives CDR1 LNHDA, CDR2 SQIVND (reference sequence). Trimming removed 7 bases at V and 3 bases at J, with 18 bases between. The CDR3 nucleotides read TGTGCCAGTACTCGGAGGGAAGACGGCTACACTGAAGCTTTCTTT. Encoded protein: CASTRREDGYTEAFF.

This chain links TRBV19 with TRBJ1-1; TRBD1 matches at 9 bases. This CDR3 is 13 amino acids long. The V gene end was trimmed by 10 bases and the J gene end by 3 bases; junction bases not matched to a gene: 6. Germline V gene data show CDR1 as LNHDA and CDR2 as SQIVND (reference sequence). In DNA, the CDR3 is TGTGCCACTCGACAGGGGGGTGACACTGAAGCTTTCTTT. Translated, it gives CATRQGGDTEAFF.

The chain couples TRBV9 to TRBJ1-1; a weak D match, TRBD1 (6 bases). Trimming pared 3 bases from V and 0 bases from J, leaving 12 bases between. This CDR3 contains 15 residues. Germline CDR1 reads SGDLS; CDR2 reads YYNGEE. CDR3 nucleotides: TGTGCCAGCAGCGCAGGGGACCCCATGAACACTGAAGCTTTCTTT. Its translation: CASSAGDPMNTEAFF.